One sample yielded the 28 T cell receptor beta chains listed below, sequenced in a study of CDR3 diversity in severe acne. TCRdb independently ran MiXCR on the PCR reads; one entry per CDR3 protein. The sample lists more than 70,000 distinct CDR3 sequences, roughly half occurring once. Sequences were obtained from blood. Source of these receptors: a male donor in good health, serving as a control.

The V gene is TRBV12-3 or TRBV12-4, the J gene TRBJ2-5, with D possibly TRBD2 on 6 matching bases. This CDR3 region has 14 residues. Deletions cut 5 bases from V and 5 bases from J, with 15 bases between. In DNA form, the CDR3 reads TGTGCCAGCAGTCCAAGCGGAGGGAGGGAGACCCAGTACTTC. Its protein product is CASSPSGGRETQYF.

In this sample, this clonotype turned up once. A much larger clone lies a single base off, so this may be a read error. CDR3 bases: TGTGCCAGCAGTGACTCGGCGGAAAGTCAGCCCCAGCATTTT. This codes for CASSDSAESQPQHF. The chain is built from TRBV12-3 or TRBV12-4 and TRBJ1-5; D is unresolved. This CDR3 is built from 14 residues. V lost 5 bases and J lost 6, with 14 bases in between.

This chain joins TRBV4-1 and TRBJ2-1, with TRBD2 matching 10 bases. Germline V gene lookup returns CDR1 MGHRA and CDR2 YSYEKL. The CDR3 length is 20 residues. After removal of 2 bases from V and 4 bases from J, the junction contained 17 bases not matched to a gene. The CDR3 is CASSQIRSGRVGSVYNEQFF. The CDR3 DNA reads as TGCGCCAGCAGCCAAATTAGGAGCGGGAGGGTGGGTTCGGTTTACAATGAGCAGTTCTTC.

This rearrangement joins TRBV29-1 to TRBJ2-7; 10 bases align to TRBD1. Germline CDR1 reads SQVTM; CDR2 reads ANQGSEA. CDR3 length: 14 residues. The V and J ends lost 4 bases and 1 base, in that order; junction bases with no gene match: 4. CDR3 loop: CSVGTGGQSYEQYF. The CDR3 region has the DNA TGCAGCGTTGGGACAGGGGGTCAATCCTACGAGCAGTACTTC.

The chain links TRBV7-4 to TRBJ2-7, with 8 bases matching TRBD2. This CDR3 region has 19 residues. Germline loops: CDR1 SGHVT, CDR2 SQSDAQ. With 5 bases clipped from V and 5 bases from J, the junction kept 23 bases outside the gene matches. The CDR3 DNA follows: TGTGCCAGCAGCCAACCCCTTACCCCAAGCGGGAGACCCACCCACGAGCAGTACTTC. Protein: CASSQPLTPSGRPTHEQYF.

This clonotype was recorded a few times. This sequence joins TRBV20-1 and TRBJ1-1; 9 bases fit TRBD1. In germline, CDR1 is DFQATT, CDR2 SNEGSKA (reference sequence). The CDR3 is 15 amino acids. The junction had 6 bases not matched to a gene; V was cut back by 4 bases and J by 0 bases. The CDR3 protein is CSATYRGLLNTEAFF. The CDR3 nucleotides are TGCAGTGCTACTTACAGGGGGCTGTTGAACACTGAAGCTTTCTTT.

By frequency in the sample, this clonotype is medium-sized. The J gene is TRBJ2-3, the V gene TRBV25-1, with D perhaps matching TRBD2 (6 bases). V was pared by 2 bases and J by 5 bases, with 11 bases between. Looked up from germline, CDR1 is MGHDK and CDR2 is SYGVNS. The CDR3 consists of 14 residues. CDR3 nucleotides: TGTGCCAGCAGTGAAGATTGGGGAGGAGATACGCAGTATTTT. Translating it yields CASSEDWGGDTQYF.

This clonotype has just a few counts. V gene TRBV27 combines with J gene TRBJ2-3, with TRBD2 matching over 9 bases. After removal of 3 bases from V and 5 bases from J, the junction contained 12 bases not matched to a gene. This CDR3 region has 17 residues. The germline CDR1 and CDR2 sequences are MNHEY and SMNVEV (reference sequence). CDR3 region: CASSFRREGVRRDTQYF. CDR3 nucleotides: TGTGCCAGCAGTTTTCGGCGGGAGGGGGTCCGGCGAGATACGCAGTATTTT.

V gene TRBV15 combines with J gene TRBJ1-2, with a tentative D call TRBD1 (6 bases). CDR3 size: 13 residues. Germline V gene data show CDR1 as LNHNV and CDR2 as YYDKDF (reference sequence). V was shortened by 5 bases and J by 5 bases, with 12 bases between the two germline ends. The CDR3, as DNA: TGTGCCACCAGCGAAAGGGGGGGGTATGGCTACACCTTC. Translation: CATSERGGYGYTF.

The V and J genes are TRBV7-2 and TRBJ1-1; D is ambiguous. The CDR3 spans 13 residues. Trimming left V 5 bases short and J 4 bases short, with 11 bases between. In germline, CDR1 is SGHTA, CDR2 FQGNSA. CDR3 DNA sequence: TGTGCCAGCAGCCTACACATTAGCACTGAAGCTTTCTTT. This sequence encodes CASSLHISTEAFF.

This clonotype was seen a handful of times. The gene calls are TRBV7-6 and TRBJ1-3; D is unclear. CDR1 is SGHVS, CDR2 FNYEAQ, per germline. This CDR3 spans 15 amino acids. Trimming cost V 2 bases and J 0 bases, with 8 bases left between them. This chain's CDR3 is CASSLNTYSGNTIYF. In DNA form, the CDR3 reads TGTGCCAGCAGCTTAAACACCTACTCTGGAAACACCATATATTTT.

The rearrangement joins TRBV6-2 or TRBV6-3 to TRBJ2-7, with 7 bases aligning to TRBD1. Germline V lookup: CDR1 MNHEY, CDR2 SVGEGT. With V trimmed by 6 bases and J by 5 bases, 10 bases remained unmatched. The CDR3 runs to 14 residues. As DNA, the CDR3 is TGTGCCAGCAGATCCGACAGGGATGGAAACGAGCAGTACTTC. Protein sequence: CASRSDRDGNEQYF.

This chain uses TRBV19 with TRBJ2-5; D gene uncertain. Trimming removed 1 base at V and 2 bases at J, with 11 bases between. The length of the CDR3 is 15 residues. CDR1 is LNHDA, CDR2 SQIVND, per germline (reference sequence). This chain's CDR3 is CASSIGAVRQETQYF. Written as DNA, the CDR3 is TGTGCCAGTAGTATAGGGGCAGTGAGGCAAGAGACCCAGTACTTC.

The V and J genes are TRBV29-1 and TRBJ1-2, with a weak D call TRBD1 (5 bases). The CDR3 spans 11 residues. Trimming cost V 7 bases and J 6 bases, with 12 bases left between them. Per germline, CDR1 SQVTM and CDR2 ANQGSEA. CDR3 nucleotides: TGCAGCGCCGGCGGGGGTAATGGCTACACCTTC. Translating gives CSAGGGNGYTF.

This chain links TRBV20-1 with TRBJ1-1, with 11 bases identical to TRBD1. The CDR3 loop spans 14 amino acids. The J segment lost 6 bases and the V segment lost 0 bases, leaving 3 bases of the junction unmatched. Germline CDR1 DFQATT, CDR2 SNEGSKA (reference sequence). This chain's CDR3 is CSARDLGQGAEAFF. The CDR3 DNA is TGCAGTGCTAGAGATCTGGGACAGGGGGCTGAAGCTTTCTTT.

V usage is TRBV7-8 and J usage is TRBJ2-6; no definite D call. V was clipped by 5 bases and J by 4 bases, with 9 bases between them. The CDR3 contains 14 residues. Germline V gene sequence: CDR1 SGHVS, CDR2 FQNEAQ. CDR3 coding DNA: TGTGCCAGCAGCCAAAATGGAGGGGCCAACGTCCTGACTTTC. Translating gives CASSQNGGANVLTF. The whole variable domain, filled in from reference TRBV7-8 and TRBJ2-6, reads GAGVSQSPRYKVAKRGQDVALRCDPISGHVSLFWYQQALGQGPEFLTYFQNEAQLDKSGLPSDRFFAERPEGSVSTLKIQRTQQEDSAVYLCASSQNGGANVLTFGAGSRLTVL.

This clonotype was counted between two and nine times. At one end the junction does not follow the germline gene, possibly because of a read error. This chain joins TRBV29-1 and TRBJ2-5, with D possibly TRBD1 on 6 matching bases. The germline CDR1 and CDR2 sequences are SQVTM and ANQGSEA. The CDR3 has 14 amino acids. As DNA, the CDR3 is TGCGGCGTGGATACAGGGTTCCGGCAAGAGACCCAGTACTTC. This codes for CGVDTGFRQETQYF.

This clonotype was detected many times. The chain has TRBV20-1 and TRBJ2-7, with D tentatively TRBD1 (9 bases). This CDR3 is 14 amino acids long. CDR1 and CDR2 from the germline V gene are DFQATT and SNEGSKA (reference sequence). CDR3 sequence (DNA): TGCAGCCCCCGGGGGGGACAGGGCTCCTACGAGCAGTACTTC. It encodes CSPRGGQGSYEQYF.

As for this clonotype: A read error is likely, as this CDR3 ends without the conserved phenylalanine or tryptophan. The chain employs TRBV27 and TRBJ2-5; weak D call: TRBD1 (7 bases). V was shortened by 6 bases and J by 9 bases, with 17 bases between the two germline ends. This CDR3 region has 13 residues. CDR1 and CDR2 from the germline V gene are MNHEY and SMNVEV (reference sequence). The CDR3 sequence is CASSTQGTEAQYL. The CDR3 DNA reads TGTGCCAGCAGCACACAGGGGACTGAGGCCCAGTACCTC.

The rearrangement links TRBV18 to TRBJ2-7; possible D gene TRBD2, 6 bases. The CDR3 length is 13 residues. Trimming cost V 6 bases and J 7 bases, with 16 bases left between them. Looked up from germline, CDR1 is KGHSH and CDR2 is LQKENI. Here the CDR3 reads CASSGSTSAEQYF. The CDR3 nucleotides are TGTGCCAGCTCCGGGAGCACATCGGCAGAGCAGTACTTC.

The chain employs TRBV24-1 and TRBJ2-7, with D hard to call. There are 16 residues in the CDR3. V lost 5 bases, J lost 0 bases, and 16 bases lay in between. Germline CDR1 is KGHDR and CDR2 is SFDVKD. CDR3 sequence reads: CATSVAGGESSYEQYF. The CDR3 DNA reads TGTGCCACCAGTGTTGCTGGCGGAGAGAGCTCCTACGAGCAGTACTTC.

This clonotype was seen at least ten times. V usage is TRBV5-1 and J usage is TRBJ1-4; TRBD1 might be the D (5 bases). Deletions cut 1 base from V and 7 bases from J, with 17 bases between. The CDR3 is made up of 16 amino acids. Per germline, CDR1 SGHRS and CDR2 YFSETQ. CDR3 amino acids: CASSLSEQAGLEKLFF. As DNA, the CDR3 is TGCGCCAGCAGCTTGAGTGAACAGGCAGGGCTTGAAAAACTGTTTTTT. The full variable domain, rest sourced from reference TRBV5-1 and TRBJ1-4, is KAGVTQTPRYLIKTRGQQVTLSCSPISGHRSVSWYQQTPGQGLQFLFEYFSETQRNKGNFPGRFSGRQFSNSRSEMNVSTLELGDSALYLCASSLSEQAGLEKLFFGSGTQLSVL.

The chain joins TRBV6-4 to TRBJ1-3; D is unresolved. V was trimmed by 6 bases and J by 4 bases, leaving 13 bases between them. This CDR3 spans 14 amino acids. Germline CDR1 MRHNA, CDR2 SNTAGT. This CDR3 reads CASSVDAGGNTIYF. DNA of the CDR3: TGTGCCAGCAGCGTGGACGCCGGGGGAAACACCATATATTTT.

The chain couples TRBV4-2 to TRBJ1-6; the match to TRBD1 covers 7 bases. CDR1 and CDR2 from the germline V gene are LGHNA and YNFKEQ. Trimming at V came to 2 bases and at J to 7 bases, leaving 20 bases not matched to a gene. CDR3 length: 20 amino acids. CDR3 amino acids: CASSQIGDTGRGWNNSPLHF. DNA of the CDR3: TGTGCCAGCAGCCAAATTGGGGACACGGGCAGGGGGTGGAACAATTCACCCCTCCACTTT.

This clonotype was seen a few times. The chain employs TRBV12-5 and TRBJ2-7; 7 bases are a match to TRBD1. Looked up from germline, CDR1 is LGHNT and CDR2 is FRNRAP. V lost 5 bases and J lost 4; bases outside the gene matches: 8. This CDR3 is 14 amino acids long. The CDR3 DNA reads TGTGCTAGTGGTACCGGACAGGTGGGGTACGAGCAGTACTTC. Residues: CASGTGQVGYEQYF.

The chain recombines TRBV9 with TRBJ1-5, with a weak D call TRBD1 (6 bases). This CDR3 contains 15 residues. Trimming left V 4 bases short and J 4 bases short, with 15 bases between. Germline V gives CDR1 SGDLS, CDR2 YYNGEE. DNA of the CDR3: TGTGCCAGCAGCACTGGGGGGGGGCCGAATCAGCCCCAGCATTTT. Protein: CASSTGGGPNQPQHF.

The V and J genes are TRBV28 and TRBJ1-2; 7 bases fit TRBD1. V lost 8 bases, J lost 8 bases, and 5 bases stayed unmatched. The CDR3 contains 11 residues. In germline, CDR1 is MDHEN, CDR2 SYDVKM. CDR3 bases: TGTGCCAGCCGGACAGGAGGCGGCTACACCTTC. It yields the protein CASRTGGGYTF.

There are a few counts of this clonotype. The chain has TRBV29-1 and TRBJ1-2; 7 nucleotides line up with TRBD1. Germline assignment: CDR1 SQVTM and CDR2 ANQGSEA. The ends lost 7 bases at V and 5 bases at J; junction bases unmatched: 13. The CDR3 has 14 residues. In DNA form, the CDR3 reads TGCAGCGCCGCCCGACAGGGAGGGGGATATGGCTACACCTTC. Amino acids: CSAARQGGGYGYTF.